This is a list of T cell receptor beta chains from one sample in a study of identical twins. From the 5' RACE reads, TCRdb called clonotypes with MiXCR, one entry per CDR3 protein. The sample shows about 570,000 distinct CDR3 sequences, more than 9% of them seen only once. The same data also went into a second study, on yellow fever vaccine responses in identical twins.

Sequencing was performed on PBMCs. These receptor sequences come from a woman under 30 in good health. CDR3s include the opening cysteine and the closing phenylalanine or tryptophan. The D gene is left open where the match is weak. Rows give clone size only sometimes, using once, few, many, or a class for an expanded clone.

j_call: TRBJ2-7
d_call: -
v_call: TRBV29-1
clone_size: -
cdr3_nt: TGCAGCGCTCACGACAGCTACTACGAGCAGTACTTC
cdr3_aa: CSAHDSYYEQYF

j_call: TRBJ2-1
d_call: -
v_call: TRBV18
clone_size: many
cdr3_nt: TGTGCCAGCAGTCCAACAGGGAATGAGCAGTTCTTC
cdr3_aa: CASSPTGNEQFF

j_call: TRBJ2-7
d_call: -
v_call: TRBV7-2
clone_size: many
cdr3_nt: TGTGCCAGCACCGGGGGCTACGAGCAGTACTTC
cdr3_aa: CASTGGYEQYF

j_call: TRBJ2-7
d_call: -
v_call: TRBV6-1
clone_size: few
cdr3_nt: TGTGCCAGCAGTCCCAGATGGGCGGGTGCTTACGAGCAGTACTTC
cdr3_aa: CASSPRWAGAYEQYF

j_call: TRBJ2-2
d_call: TRBD1
v_call: TRBV18
clone_size: -
cdr3_nt: TGTGCCAGCTCACCGTTCCGGGACAGCTACACCGGGGAGCTGTTTTTT
cdr3_aa: CASSPFRDSYTGELFF

j_call: TRBJ2-1
d_call: -
v_call: TRBV18
clone_size: few
cdr3_nt: TGTGCCAGCTCACCAGTTTTGAAGCTAGGCTACAATGAGCAGTTCTTC
cdr3_aa: CASSPVLKLGYNEQFF

j_call: TRBJ2-6
d_call: TRBD1
v_call: TRBV27
clone_size: -
cdr3_nt: TGTGCCAGCAGTCCCCGGACAGGGGGCGCTGGGGCCAACGTCCTGACTTTC
cdr3_aa: CASSPRTGGAGANVLTF

j_call: TRBJ2-7
d_call: -
v_call: TRBV3-1
clone_size: many
cdr3_nt: TGTGCCAGCAGCCAAGATGGGCGTCCAACCTACGAGCAGTACTTC
cdr3_aa: CASSQDGRPTYEQYF

j_call: TRBJ2-5
d_call: TRBD2
v_call: TRBV20-1
clone_size: -
cdr3_nt: TGCAGTGCTAGAGCTCCTAGCGGGGGGATACAAGAGACCCAGTACTTC
cdr3_aa: CSARAPSGGIQETQYF

j_call: TRBJ2-3
d_call: -
v_call: TRBV7-3
clone_size: many
cdr3_nt: TGTGCTAGCAGCTCCGGAGGGACGCAGTATTTT
cdr3_aa: CASSSGGTQYF

j_call: TRBJ1-5
d_call: TRBD1
v_call: TRBV20-1
clone_size: -
cdr3_nt: TGCAGTGCTAGCATCCGGACAGGAGCGGTCAATCAGCCCCAGCATTTT
cdr3_aa: CSASIRTGAVNQPQHF

j_call: TRBJ2-3
d_call: -
v_call: TRBV3-1
clone_size: -
cdr3_nt: TGTGCCAGCAGTCAGGGTTCCTTGTTCGATCGGGATACGCAGTATTTT
cdr3_aa: CASSQGSLFDRDTQYF

j_call: TRBJ1-4
d_call: -
v_call: TRBV4-1
clone_size: -
cdr3_nt: TGCGCCAGCAGCCTCTCGACAACTAATGAAAAACTGTTTTTT
cdr3_aa: CASSLSTTNEKLFF

j_call: TRBJ2-5
d_call: TRBD1
v_call: TRBV29-1
clone_size: few
cdr3_nt: TGCAGCGCTCCTCTGACGGACAGGGGCGAAGAGACCCAGTACTTC
cdr3_aa: CSAPLTDRGEETQYF

j_call: TRBJ2-7
d_call: -
v_call: TRBV6-5
clone_size: few
cdr3_nt: TGTGCCAGCAGTTACCGCCCCTTAGCGGACGAGCAGTACTTC
cdr3_aa: CASSYRPLADEQYF

j_call: TRBJ2-1
d_call: TRBD1
v_call: TRBV29-1
clone_size: few
cdr3_nt: TGCAGCGTTGAAGATCACGGGACAGGTACTTTAAAGGAGCAGTTCTTC
cdr3_aa: CSVEDHGTGTLKEQFF

j_call: TRBJ2-1
d_call: -
v_call: TRBV2
clone_size: many
cdr3_nt: TGTGCCAGCCTGACGAACAATGAGCAGTTCTTC
cdr3_aa: CASLTNNEQFF

j_call: TRBJ2-7
d_call: -
v_call: TRBV11-2
clone_size: -
cdr3_nt: TGTGCCAGCAGCTTAGGGCGGGTCGAGCAGTACTTC
cdr3_aa: CASSLGRVEQYF

j_call: TRBJ2-7
d_call: -
v_call: TRBV29-1
clone_size: -
cdr3_nt: TGCAGCGTTGAATGGGATGGGGTCGAGCAGTACTTC
cdr3_aa: CSVEWDGVEQYF

j_call: TRBJ2-1
d_call: -
v_call: TRBV20-1
clone_size: few
cdr3_nt: TGCAGTGCTAGTGGGGGGGCGGTCTACAATGAGCAGTTCTTC
cdr3_aa: CSASGGAVYNEQFF

j_call: TRBJ1-5
d_call: TRBD1
v_call: TRBV12-3/TRBV12-4
clone_size: few
cdr3_nt: TGTGCCAGCAGTTTCGACAGGGGAGGTCAGCCCCAGCATTTT
cdr3_aa: CASSFDRGGQPQHF

j_call: TRBJ1-2
d_call: TRBD1
v_call: TRBV6-2/TRBV6-3
clone_size: many
cdr3_nt: TGTGCCAGCAGTTACCAGGGACAGACCTATGGCTACACCTTC
cdr3_aa: CASSYQGQTYGYTF

j_call: TRBJ2-4
d_call: -
v_call: TRBV12-3/TRBV12-4
clone_size: -
cdr3_nt: TGTGCCAGCAGTCCCGGGACGGGTTTGGGCTTC
cdr3_aa: CASSPGTGLGF

j_call: TRBJ2-7
d_call: TRBD2
v_call: TRBV12-3/TRBV12-4
clone_size: -
cdr3_nt: TGTGCCAGCAGGGAAGGACTAGCGGGATCCTACGAGCAGTACTTC
cdr3_aa: CASREGLAGSYEQYF

j_call: TRBJ1-2
d_call: TRBD1
v_call: TRBV3-1
clone_size: few
cdr3_nt: TGTGCCAGCAGCCACAGCGGGACAGTGAATGGCTACACCTTC
cdr3_aa: CASSHSGTVNGYTF

j_call: TRBJ2-7
d_call: TRBD2
v_call: TRBV20-1
clone_size: many
cdr3_nt: TGCAGTGCTAGAGATCTAGCGGGGGGAGACGAGCAGTACTTC
cdr3_aa: CSARDLAGGDEQYF

j_call: TRBJ2-4
d_call: -
v_call: TRBV28
clone_size: -
cdr3_nt: TGTGCCACATGGGGCCAAAAGGCCAAAAACATTCAGTACTTC
cdr3_aa: CATWGQKAKNIQYF

j_call: TRBJ2-3
d_call: TRBD2
v_call: TRBV13
clone_size: few
cdr3_nt: TGTGCCAGCAGCTTACCAGCGGGGGGGATCACAGATACGCAGTATTTT
cdr3_aa: CASSLPAGGITDTQYF

j_call: TRBJ1-1
d_call: -
v_call: TRBV20-1
clone_size: -
cdr3_nt: TGCAGTGCTAGAAGGGTCGGGGGTACTGAAGCTTTCTTT
cdr3_aa: CSARRVGGTEAFF

j_call: TRBJ2-5
d_call: TRBD2
v_call: TRBV20-1
clone_size: -
cdr3_nt: TGCAGTGCTCCGGCGGGGGAGAGGGATGTAGAGACCCAGTACTTC
cdr3_aa: CSAPAGERDVETQYF

j_call: TRBJ2-7
d_call: -
v_call: TRBV20-1
clone_size: few
cdr3_nt: TGCAGTGCTAGACCCAGGACCCACTACGAGCAGTACTTC
cdr3_aa: CSARPRTHYEQYF

j_call: TRBJ2-2
d_call: TRBD1
v_call: TRBV6-4
clone_size: -
cdr3_nt: TGTGCCAGCAGTCCCGGGACAGGGAAAACCGGGGAGCTGTTTTTT
cdr3_aa: CASSPGTGKTGELFF

j_call: TRBJ2-5
d_call: TRBD2
v_call: TRBV5-4
clone_size: -
cdr3_nt: TGTGCCAGCAGCTTAACAGCGGGGATGGAGACCCAGTACTTC
cdr3_aa: CASSLTAGMETQYF

j_call: TRBJ2-2
d_call: -
v_call: TRBV7-2
clone_size: -
cdr3_nt: TGTGCCAGCAGCTTGGGAGCGGGTGCCGGGGAGCTGTTTTTT
cdr3_aa: CASSLGAGAGELFF

j_call: TRBJ2-4
d_call: -
v_call: TRBV11-2
clone_size: -
cdr3_nt: TGTGCCAGCAGCTCCCGAGGGACGGTGAAAAACATTCAGTACTTC
cdr3_aa: CASSSRGTVKNIQYF

j_call: TRBJ2-7
d_call: TRBD1
v_call: TRBV15
clone_size: -
cdr3_nt: TGTGCCACCAGCACCTGGGACAGCTCGGGAGAGCAGTACTTC
cdr3_aa: CATSTWDSSGEQYF

j_call: TRBJ1-2
d_call: -
v_call: TRBV6-1
clone_size: few
cdr3_nt: TGTGCCAGCAGCGAAGTCTCGTCAGGGAACTATGGCTACACCTTC
cdr3_aa: CASSEVSSGNYGYTF

j_call: TRBJ2-3
d_call: TRBD1
v_call: TRBV28
clone_size: many
cdr3_nt: TGTGCCAGCAGCTTGACAGGGTTGGGTTCAGATACGCAGTATTTT
cdr3_aa: CASSLTGLGSDTQYF

j_call: TRBJ2-2
d_call: TRBD2
v_call: TRBV6-2/TRBV6-3
clone_size: -
cdr3_nt: TGTGCCAGCAGTTACCTCCTAGCGGGGGGGGTATGGACCGGGGAGCTGTTTTTT
cdr3_aa: CASSYLLAGGVWTGELFF

j_call: TRBJ2-1
d_call: -
v_call: TRBV11-2
clone_size: few
cdr3_nt: TGTGCCAGCAGCTTAGATAGGGCAAAGTCCTACAATGAGCAGTTCTTC
cdr3_aa: CASSLDRAKSYNEQFF

j_call: TRBJ2-3
d_call: TRBD1
v_call: TRBV7-9
clone_size: -
cdr3_nt: TGTGCCAGCAGGGACTACAGGGGGTACACAGATACGCAGTATTTT
cdr3_aa: CASRDYRGYTDTQYF

j_call: TRBJ2-2
d_call: -
v_call: TRBV6-1
clone_size: -
cdr3_nt: TGTGCCAGCAGTGAAGCGCCCCACCGGGAGCTGTTTTTT
cdr3_aa: CASSEAPHRELFF